Each of the 10 T cell receptor beta chains below was sequenced from the same sample in a study of blood T cell repertoires in COVID-19. Repertoires were generated with immunoSEQ multiplex PCR, while TCRdb's copy carries only in-frame clones and drops some. The table has fewer than 250,000 clones, roughly 87% seen once. The sample was peripheral blood. Every receptor here comes from a woman between 55 and 75 years old with COVID-19, enrolled during active disease.

This clone has only one observation. One junction end does not reproduce the germline sequence, and a read error may be involved. The CDR3 reads CASSSGLAGGSWF. CDR3 bases: TGTGCCAGCAGTTCGGGACTAGCGGGAGGCTCGTGGTTC. The V gene is TRBV28, the J gene TRBJ2-7, with 15 bases aligning to TRBD2. Germline lookup yields CDR1 MDHEN and CDR2 SYDVKM. CDR3 length: 13 residues.

This chain uses TRBV20-1 with TRBJ2-5; D call uncertain. V was clipped by 3 bases and J by 4 bases, with 6 bases between them. The CDR3 covers 11 residues. Germline CDR1 is DFQATT and CDR2 is SNEGSKA (reference sequence). The CDR3 protein is CSASGLETQYF. The CDR3 nucleotides read TGCAGTGCTAGCGGGTTAGAGACCCAGTACTTC.

This clone has more than one count but fewer than ten. The rearrangement joins TRBV2 to TRBJ2-7; TRBD2 matches at 7 bases. The junction had 9 bases not matched to a gene; V was cut back by 7 bases and J by 3 bases. The CDR3 has 14 residues. CDR1 is SNHLY, CDR2 FYNNEI, per germline. In DNA, the CDR3 is TGTGCCAGCAAGCGGGGCGCTAGCGGCTACGAGCAGTACTTC. Encoded protein: CASKRGASGYEQYF.

The rearrangement joins TRBV6-2 or TRBV6-3 to TRBJ2-5; 9 nucleotides agree with TRBD1. CDR1 and CDR2 (germline): MNHEY, SVGEGT. The CDR3 has 16 amino acids. J gave up 2 bases and V 1 base, and 5 bases lay outside the gene matches. CDR3 residues: CASSYFTGGRQETQYF. The CDR3 nucleotides read TGTGCCAGCAGTTACTTTACAGGGGGCAGGCAAGAGACCCAGTACTTC.

V gene TRBV5-4 combines with J gene TRBJ2-2; TRBD1 matches at 9 bases. Germline V gene lookup returns CDR1 SGHNT and CDR2 YYREEE (reference sequence). V gave up 0 bases and J gave up 7 bases; unmatched junction bases: 7. The CDR3 spans 16 residues. The CDR3, as DNA: TGTGCCAGCAGCTTGGTGACAGGGGGTAATGGCGGGGAGCTGTTTTTT. Encoded protein: CASSLVTGGNGGELFF.

The chain is built from TRBV4-2 and TRBJ1-1; the D gene is possibly TRBD1 (5 bases). The CDR3 contains 15 residues. V was shortened by 0 bases and J by 6 bases, with 14 bases between the two germline ends. CDR1 LGHNA and CDR2 YNFKEQ come from the germline V gene. The CDR3 region is CASSQEGEGSAEAFF. In DNA, the CDR3 is TGTGCCAGCAGCCAAGAGGGGGAGGGGAGCGCTGAAGCTTTCTTT.

This chain connects TRBV7-2 to TRBJ2-2; 13 positions match TRBD2. Germline CDR1 and CDR2: SGHTA and FQGNSA. V dropped 8 bases and J dropped 2; count of bases not matched to a gene: 5. The CDR3 has 16 residues. CDR3 bases: TGTGCCAGCTGGAGACTAGCGGGAGGAAACACCGGGGAGCTGTTTTTT. This sequence encodes CASWRLAGGNTGELFF.

V is TRBV29-1 and J is TRBJ1-1; D not resolved. CDR3 size: 13 residues. V shed 3 bases and J shed 9 bases, with 17 bases lying between them. Germline-derived CDR1 and CDR2 are SQVTM and ANQGSEA. CDR3 DNA sequence: TGCAGCGTTGAGGTTGGCGGTCGTTTGAAAGCTTTCTTT. It yields the protein CSVEVGGRLKAFF.

The CDR3 is CASHRGARSPLHF. CDR3 DNA sequence: TGTGCCAGTCACAGGGGCGCGCGCTCACCCCTCCACTTT. V is TRBV12-3 or TRBV12-4 and J is TRBJ1-6; 7 bases map to TRBD1. The CDR3 length is 13 residues. Trimming cost V 9 bases and J 10 bases; bases outside gene matches: 9.

V and J are TRBV28 and TRBJ1-4; 7 nucleotides agree with TRBD1. The V gene's germline CDR1 is MDHEN and CDR2 SYDVKM. V dropped 3 bases and J dropped 8; count of bases not matched to a gene: 6. The CDR3 is made up of 14 amino acids. Here the CDR3 reads CASSLSDRDEKLFF. The CDR3 coding sequence is TGTGCCAGCAGTTTGAGCGACAGGGACGAAAAACTGTTTTTT.